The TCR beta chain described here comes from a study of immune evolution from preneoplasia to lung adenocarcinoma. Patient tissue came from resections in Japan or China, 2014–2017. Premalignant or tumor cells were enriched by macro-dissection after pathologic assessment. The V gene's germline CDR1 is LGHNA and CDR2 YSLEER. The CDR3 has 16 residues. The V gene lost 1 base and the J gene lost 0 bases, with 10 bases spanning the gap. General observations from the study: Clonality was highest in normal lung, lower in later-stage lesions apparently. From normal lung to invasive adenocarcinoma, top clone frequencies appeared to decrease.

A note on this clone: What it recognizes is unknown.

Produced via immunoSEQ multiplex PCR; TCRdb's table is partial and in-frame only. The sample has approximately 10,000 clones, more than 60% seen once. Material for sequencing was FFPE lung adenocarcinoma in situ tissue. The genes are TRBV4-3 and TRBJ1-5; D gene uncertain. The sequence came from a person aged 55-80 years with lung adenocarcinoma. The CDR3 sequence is CASSQAAGPSNQPQHF. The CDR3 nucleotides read TGCGCCAGCAGCCAAGCTGCGGGTCCTAGCAATCAGCCCCAGCATTTT.